This T cell receptor (beta chain) was recovered during a study of CD8+CD57+ T cells in acquired aplastic anemia. Overall study context: Roughly 3 ug was the average amount of DNA from sorted CD4+ and CD8+ cells. Healthy donors gave approximately 10 million reads on average for CD4+ cells. Study-wide results and limits: No significant difference in CD8+ Simpson's diversity was found between patients and controls.

Genomic DNA, the template, was used for profiling of the TCR beta VDJ and CDR3. TCRdb used MiXCR to reprocess the reads, holding one entry per CDR3 protein. The data hold 100,000 to 150,000 distinct CDR3 sequences, with around 48% observed a single time. To note about this clonotype: Its specificity is unknown.

Per germline, CDR1 SGHKS and CDR2 YYEKEE (reference sequence). Deletions cut 2 bases from V and 0 bases from J, with 14 bases between. This CDR3 region has 16 residues. This TCR derives from a human donor in good health, serving as a control. V gene TRBV5-5 combines with J gene TRBJ1-1; D unclear. Material: sorted CD4+, CD8+, or CD8+CD57+ T cells (not recorded which) from PBMCs. CDR3: CASSFLSGRLNTEAFF. CDR3 DNA sequence: TGTGCCAGCAGCTTCCTCTCGGGCAGGTTGAACACTGAAGCTTTCTTT.